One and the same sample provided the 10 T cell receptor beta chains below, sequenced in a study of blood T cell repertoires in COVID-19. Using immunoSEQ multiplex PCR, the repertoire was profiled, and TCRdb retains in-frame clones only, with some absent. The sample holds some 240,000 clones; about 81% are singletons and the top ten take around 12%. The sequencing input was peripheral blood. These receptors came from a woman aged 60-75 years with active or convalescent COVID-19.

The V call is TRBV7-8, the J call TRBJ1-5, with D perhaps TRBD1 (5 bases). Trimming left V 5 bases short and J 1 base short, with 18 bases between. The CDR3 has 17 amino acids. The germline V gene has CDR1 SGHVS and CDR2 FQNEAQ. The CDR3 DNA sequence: TGTGCCAGCAGCCAGGGTGGGAGGGGTTTAAGCAATCAGCCCCAGCATTTT. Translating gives CASSQGGRGLSNQPQHF.

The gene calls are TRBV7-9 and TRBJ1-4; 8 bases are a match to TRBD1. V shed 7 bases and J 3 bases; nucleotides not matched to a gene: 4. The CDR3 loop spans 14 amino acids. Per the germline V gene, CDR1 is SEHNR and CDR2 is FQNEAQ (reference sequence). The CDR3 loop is CASNQGAANEKLFF. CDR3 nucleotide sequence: TGTGCCAGCAATCAGGGGGCAGCTAATGAAAAACTGTTTTTT. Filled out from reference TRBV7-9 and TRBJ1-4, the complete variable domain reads DTGVSQNPRHKITKRGQNVTFRCDPISEHNRLYWYRQTLGQGPEFLTYFQNEAQLEKSRLLSDRFSAERPKGSFSTLEIQRTEQGDSAMYLCASNQGAANEKLFFGSGTQLSVL.

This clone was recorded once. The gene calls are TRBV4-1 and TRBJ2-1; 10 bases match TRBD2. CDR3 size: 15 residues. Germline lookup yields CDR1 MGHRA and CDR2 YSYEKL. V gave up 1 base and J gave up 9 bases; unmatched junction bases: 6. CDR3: CASSQGSGGYSEQFF. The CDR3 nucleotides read TGCGCCAGCAGCCAAGGTAGCGGGGGGTATAGTGAGCAGTTCTTC.

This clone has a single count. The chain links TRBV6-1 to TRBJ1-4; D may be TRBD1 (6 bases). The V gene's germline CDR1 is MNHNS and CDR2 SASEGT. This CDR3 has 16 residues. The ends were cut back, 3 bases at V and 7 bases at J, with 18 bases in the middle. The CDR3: CASSELRTVRGEKLFF. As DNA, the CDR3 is TGTGCCAGCAGTGAGCTCCGGACAGTGAGGGGTGAAAAACTGTTTTTT.

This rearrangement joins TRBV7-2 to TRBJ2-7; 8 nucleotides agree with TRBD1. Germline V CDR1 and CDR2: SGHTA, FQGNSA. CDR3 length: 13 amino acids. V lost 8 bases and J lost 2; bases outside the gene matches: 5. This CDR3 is CASSGTGAYEQYF. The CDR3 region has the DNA TGTGCCAGCTCCGGGACAGGTGCCTACGAGCAGTACTTC.

CDR3 region: CATLQREGTEAFF. The DNA of the CDR3 is TGTGCCACCCTGCAAAGGGAGGGCACTGAAGCTTTCTTT. The rearrangement joins TRBV6-5 to TRBJ1-1; D gene ambiguous. The V and J ends lost 10 bases and 4 bases respectively, with 16 bases between them. Germline V gene sequence: CDR1 MNHEY, CDR2 SVGAGI. The CDR3 loop spans 13 amino acids.

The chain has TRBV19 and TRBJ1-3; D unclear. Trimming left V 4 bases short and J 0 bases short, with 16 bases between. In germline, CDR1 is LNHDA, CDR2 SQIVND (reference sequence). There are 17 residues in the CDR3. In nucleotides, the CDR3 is TGTGCCAGTAGTAACCCGGGAGGGTCGACCTCTGGAAACACCATATATTTT. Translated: CASSNPGGSTSGNTIYF. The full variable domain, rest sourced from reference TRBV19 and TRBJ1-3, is DGGITQSPKYLFRKEGQNVTLSCEQNLNHDAMYWYRQDPGQGLRLIYYSQIVNDFQKGDIAEGYSVSREKKESFPLTVTSAQKNPTAFYLCASSNPGGSTSGNTIYFGEGSWLTVV.

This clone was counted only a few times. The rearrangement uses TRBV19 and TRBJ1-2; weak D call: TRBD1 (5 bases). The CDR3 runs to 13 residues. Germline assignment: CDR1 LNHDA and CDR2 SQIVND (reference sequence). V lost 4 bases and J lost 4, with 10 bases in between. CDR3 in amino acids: CASSTGPGYGYTF. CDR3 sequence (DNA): TGTGCCAGTAGTACAGGGCCCGGCTATGGCTACACCTTC. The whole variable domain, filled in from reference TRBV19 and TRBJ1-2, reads DGGITQSPKYLFRKEGQNVTLSCEQNLNHDAMYWYRQDPGQGLRLIYYSQIVNDFQKGDIAEGYSVSREKKESFPLTVTSAQKNPTAFYLCASSTGPGYGYTFGSGTRLTVV.

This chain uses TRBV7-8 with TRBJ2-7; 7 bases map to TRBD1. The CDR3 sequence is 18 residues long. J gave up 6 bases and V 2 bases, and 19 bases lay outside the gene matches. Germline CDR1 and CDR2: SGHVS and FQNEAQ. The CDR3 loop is CASSLIGSFRDRRSEQYF. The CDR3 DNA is TGTGCCAGCAGCTTAATAGGATCTTTCCGGGACAGAAGAAGCGAGCAGTACTTC.

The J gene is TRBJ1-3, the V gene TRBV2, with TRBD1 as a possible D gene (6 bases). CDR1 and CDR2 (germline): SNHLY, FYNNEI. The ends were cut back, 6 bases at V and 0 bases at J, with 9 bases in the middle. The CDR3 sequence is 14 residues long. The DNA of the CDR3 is TGTGCCAGCAGACAGGGTTCCTCTGGAAACACCATATATTTT. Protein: CASRQGSSGNTIYF.